Below, one T cell receptor (beta chain) is given with its context. Its antigen remains unknown. TCRdb keeps only in-frame clones here, not all; method: immunoSEQ multiplex PCR. There are more than 350,000 clones in the sample; 80% to 95% occur only once, and less than 15% lies in the top ten. The data originate from a study of Ad26.COV2.S vaccination and SARS-CoV-2 variants. Study-level information: This donor came from the COV1001 trial of Ad26.COV2.S. Administration of Ad26.COV2.S was intramuscular, either once or twice 56 days apart. General observations from the study: Breadth of non-spike TCRs did not differ between vaccinees and placebo recipients. Ad26.COV2.S recipients had broader spike-specific TCRs (P = 0.0014).

In germline, CDR1 is SGHDN, CDR2 FVKESK. Trimming took 2 bases from V and 4 from J, leaving 12 bases between them. The CDR3 covers 14 residues. Treatment in this sample: approximately 18 received Ad26.COV2.S at low or high dose, single or two shots; a few received placebo; per-sample allocation not given. Repertoires come from day 63 after the first vaccine or placebo injection. V usage is TRBV14 and J usage is TRBJ2-7; maybe TRBD1 (6 bases). This TCR came from a person between 18 and 65 years old who received the Ad26.COV2.S COVID-19 vaccine or a placebo. The sequenced sample was peripheral blood, obtained in a trial of Ad26.COV2.S vaccine versus placebo. CDR3 nucleotide sequence: TGTGCCAGCAGCCAAAGGGTACAGGGTTACGAGCAGTACTTC. It yields the protein CASSQRVQGYEQYF.